This T cell receptor (beta chain) is from a study of blood T cell repertoires in COVID-19. Study-level information: Material from acute and convalescent COVID-19 was sourced from the United States, Italy and Spain. Sources were T cells, B-cell-depleted T cells, or PBMCs; the material itself was cDNA or gDNA.

There are 15 residues in the CDR3. Per germline, CDR1 GTSNPN and CDR2 SVGIG (reference sequence). V lost 7 bases, J lost 3 bases, and 12 bases stayed unmatched. In the original processing: Researchers report that nucleated cell counts were estimated from reference gene primer amplification. TCRdb keeps only in-frame clones here, not all; method: immunoSEQ multiplex PCR. V and J calls and clone size are copied from that table; D and trimming were computed from the DNA. Among some 250,000 clones listed, about 90% were seen once. This clone was seen only once. The chain recombines TRBV30 with TRBJ1-1, with TRBD1 matching over 9 bases. The sequence was obtained from a man in his fifties or sixties who had recovered from COVID-19. The sample consisted of peripheral blood. In DNA, the CDR3 is TGTGCCTCAAACGACCCGGGACAGGGATACACTGAAGCTTTCTTT. Protein product: CASNDPGQGYTEAFF.